Listed here are 14 T cell receptor beta chains from one sample, sequenced in a study of T cells in Graves' hyperthyroidism and ophthalmopathy. RNA transcripts were the template for amplifying TCR beta CDR3 regions. TCR CDR3 regions were first amplified by RT-PCR with HTBI primers. TCRdb fed the multiplex PCR reads into MiXCR, producing one record per CDR3 protein. This table holds 550,000 to 650,000 distinct CDR3 sequences, around 14% found once. Sample: blood. All receptors derive from a woman in her twenties or thirties with Graves' hyperthyroidism that later progressed to Graves' ophthalmopathy.

This clonotype was found many times. The V call is TRBV3-1, the J call TRBJ1-4, with TRBD1 as a possible D gene (5 bases). Trimming cost V 2 bases and J 8 bases, with 12 bases left between them. The CDR3 is made up of 14 amino acids. Germline V gene data show CDR1 as LGHDT and CDR2 as YNNKEL (reference sequence). The DNA for the CDR3 is TGTGCCAGCAGCCAACGTGGGACGGAGGAAAAACTGTTTTTT. Translation gives CASSQRGTEEKLFF.

J is TRBJ2-3 and V is TRBV6-2 or TRBV6-3; 10 bases fit TRBD1. Germline values: CDR1 MNHEY, CDR2 SVGEGT. The CDR3 runs to 18 residues. J was trimmed by 0 bases and V by 5 bases; bases with no gene match: 11. CDR3 nucleotide sequence: TGTGCCAGCAGTCGCCGCGGGACAGGGGCTACTAGCACAGATACGCAGTATTTT. This gives the protein CASSRRGTGATSTDTQYF.

This clonotype was counted at least ten times. V gene TRBV18 combines with J gene TRBJ2-7; D call uncertain. The CDR3 consists of 14 residues. V shed 3 bases and J shed 4 bases, with 13 bases lying between them. Germline V gene sequence: CDR1 KGHSH, CDR2 LQKENI. CDR3: CASSPNGISYEQYF. The CDR3 DNA is TGTGCCAGCTCACCCAATGGCATTTCATACGAGCAGTACTTC.

This clonotype was found a few times. The rearrangement joins TRBV28 to TRBJ2-1; D is undetermined. V lost 2 bases and J lost 6, with 8 bases in between. The CDR3 is 13 residues long. Germline V gives CDR1 MDHEN, CDR2 SYDVKM. The CDR3: CASSLIGGNEQFF. The CDR3 coding sequence is TGTGCCAGCAGTTTAATAGGCGGCAATGAGCAGTTCTTC.

V usage is TRBV7-3 and J usage is TRBJ2-2; TRBD2 matches at 14 bases. J was trimmed by 6 bases and V by 6 bases; bases with no gene match: 12. Per germline, CDR1 SGHTA and CDR2 FQGTGA. This CDR3 comprises 18 residues. The CDR3 protein is CASSLGLAGVVQSGELFF. The CDR3 nucleotides read TGTGCCAGCAGTTTGGGACTAGCGGGAGTAGTGCAATCCGGGGAGCTGTTTTTT.

Comments on this clonotype: A much larger clone sits a single nucleotide away, making a read error possible. V and J are TRBV18 and TRBJ2-1; 10 positions match TRBD1. The germline V gene has CDR1 KGHSH and CDR2 LQKENI. This CDR3 contains 13 residues. CDR3 region: CVSSPLDRGEQFF. CDR3 sequence (DNA): TGTGTCAGCTCACCCCTGGACAGGGGGGAGCAGTTCTTC.

This clonotype came up many times. The chain recombines TRBV10-2 with TRBJ2-2; the D is unclear. This CDR3 has 10 amino acids. V lost 10 bases and J lost 4, with 4 bases in between. Germline V gene data show CDR1 as WSHSY and CDR2 as SAAADI. CDR3 nucleotides: TGCGCCAATCCCACCGGGGAGCTGTTTTTT. This gives the protein CANPTGELFF.

In this sample, this clonotype turned up a few times. The chain employs TRBV3-1 and TRBJ1-1; the D gene is possibly TRBD1 (5 bases). The CDR3 length is 15 residues. Trimming shortened V by 0 bases and J by 8 bases, and 16 bases separated the two germline ends. Germline loops: CDR1 LGHDT, CDR2 YNNKEL (reference sequence). The CDR3 DNA follows: TGTGCCAGCAGCCAAGACGTAGGGGATCCCCACGAAGCTTTCTTT. It yields the protein CASSQDVGDPHEAFF.

This sequence joins TRBV30 and TRBJ2-2; 12 bases align to TRBD2. Trimming removed 4 bases from V and 6 bases from J; junction bases left unmatched: 0. This CDR3 is 13 amino acids long. Germline-derived CDR1 and CDR2 are GTSNPN and SVGIG (reference sequence). Here the CDR3 reads CAWTSGRAGELFF. DNA of the CDR3: TGTGCCTGGACTAGCGGGAGGGCCGGGGAGCTGTTTTTT.

This clonotype was counted at least ten times. The chain uses TRBV11-3 and TRBJ1-2; D ambiguous. The CDR3 runs 12 residues. From germline, CDR1 is SGHNT and CDR2 YENEEA. V lost 5 bases to trimming and J lost 4 bases, with 8 bases between them. CDR3 sequence reads: CASSGETYGYTF. The CDR3 DNA reads TGTGCCAGCAGCGGGGAGACCTATGGCTACACCTTC. The complete variable domain, with remaining parts taken from reference TRBV11-3 and TRBJ1-2, reads EAGVVQSPRYKIIEKKQPVAFWCNPISGHNTLYWYLQNLGQGPELLIRYENEEAVDDSQLPKDRFSAERLKGVDSTLKIQPAELGDSAVYLCASSGETYGYTFGSGTRLTVV.

This clonotype was seen more than once but under ten times. V usage is TRBV2 and J usage is TRBJ2-7; TRBD1 is a possible D gene (5 bases). V was trimmed by 3 bases and J by 2 bases, leaving 11 bases between them. This CDR3 comprises 14 residues. The germline gives CDR1 SNHLY, CDR2 FYNNEI. Here the CDR3 DNA reads TGTGCCAGCAGTGAGGCCAGGGCCCCCTACGAGCAGTACTTC. Protein product: CASSEARAPYEQYF.

By share, this clonotype ranks as medium-sized. The rearrangement links TRBV28 to TRBJ2-1, with TRBD2 matching over 7 bases. V gave up 5 bases and J gave up 7 bases; unmatched junction bases: 14. Germline V gene sequence: CDR1 MDHEN, CDR2 SYDVKM. CDR3 size: 16 residues. The CDR3 here is CASSPRLAVKGNEQFF. In DNA form, the CDR3 reads TGTGCCAGCAGTCCCCGACTAGCTGTCAAAGGGAATGAGCAGTTCTTC.

CDR3 sequence: CASSLRSYNEQFF. The CDR3 DNA sequence: TGTGCCAGCAGTTTAAGAAGCTACAATGAGCAGTTCTTC. This rearrangement joins TRBV27 to TRBJ2-1, with D unclear. The V and J ends lost 2 bases and 3 bases respectively, with 5 bases between them. The germline V gene has CDR1 MNHEY and CDR2 SMNVEV (reference sequence). The CDR3 contains 13 residues.

This clonotype came up many times. V is TRBV27 and J is TRBJ1-6; 10 bases line up with TRBD1. Trimming at V came to 3 bases and at J to 7 bases, leaving 3 bases not matched to a gene. The CDR3 is 15 residues long. Per the germline V gene, CDR1 is MNHEY and CDR2 is SMNVEV (reference sequence). The chain's CDR3 is CASSFGTGVNSPLHF. Here the CDR3 DNA reads TGTGCCAGCAGTTTTGGGACAGGGGTAAATTCACCCCTCCACTTT.